Listed here is a single T cell receptor beta chain. What it recognizes is unknown. Reverse transcribing all isolated RNA meant expressed TCRB transcripts were sequenced. Data came from immunoSEQ multiplex PCR; TCRdb stores just in-frame clones and leaves some out. The table records 200,000 to 250,000 clones, around 9.9% of them present only once. Central memory, naive, regulatory and stem cell-like memory CD4+ cells were sorted by CD45RO/CCR7/CD25/CD127/CD95/CD27. The source of the sample is a study of beta chain features in type 1 diabetes. Findings and caveats of the study: In comparison with healthy donors, patients had naive, central memory and Treg TCRB repertoires that appeared more similar.

Sequenced material: central memory CD4+ T cells from blood. This receptor was taken from a young man in good health.

The CDR3: CASSIEGQSYEQYF. In nucleotides, the CDR3 is TGTGCCAGCAGCATTGAAGGACAGTCCTACGAGCAGTACTTC. The rearrangement uses TRBV11-2 and TRBJ2-7; D might be TRBD1 (6 bases). The CDR3 has 14 amino acids. The ends were cut back, 5 bases at V and 1 base at J, with 12 bases in the middle. The germline gives CDR1 SGHAT, CDR2 FQNNGV.